The 28 T cell receptor beta chains given below trace back to one sample, sequenced in a study of blood T cell repertoires in COVID-19. Using immunoSEQ multiplex PCR, the repertoire was profiled, and TCRdb retains in-frame clones only, with some absent. The sample lists just over 300,000 clones, around 90% occurring once. Source material: PBMCs or T cells enriched from blood (not recorded which). These receptors were taken from a young woman with acute COVID-19.

This clone was detected a few times. The chain recombines TRBV28 with TRBJ2-1, with D unclear. The CDR3 sequence is 11 residues long. Deletions cut 6 bases from V and 3 bases from J, with 3 bases between. The germline CDR1 and CDR2 sequences are MDHEN and SYDVKM. The CDR3 loop is CASSRYNEQFF. The CDR3 nucleotides are TGTGCCAGCAGCCGCTACAATGAGCAGTTCTTC.

V is TRBV2 and J is TRBJ2-3; possible D gene TRBD2, 6 bases. V was cut by 7 bases and J by 3 bases, with 11 bases left in between. CDR1 is SNHLY and CDR2 is FYNNEI in the germline V gene. The CDR3 runs 13 residues. CDR3 protein: CASTREYTDTQYF. The CDR3 DNA reads as TGTGCCAGCACACGGGAGTATACAGATACGCAGTATTTT.

A single count supports this clone. The gene calls are TRBV27 and TRBJ1-1; 7 bases match TRBD1. The germline V gene has CDR1 MNHEY and CDR2 SMNVEV (reference sequence). V shed 8 bases and J 7 bases; nucleotides not matched to a gene: 13. CDR3 size: 14 residues. The CDR3 nucleotides read TGTGCCAGCTCCTCGAGGCGGGACAGCGTTGAAGCTTTCTTT. Translation: CASSSRRDSVEAFF.

This clone was counted once. The J gene is TRBJ2-5, the V gene TRBV28; D gene uncertain. The germline gives CDR1 MDHEN, CDR2 SYDVKM. The V gene lost 4 bases and the J gene lost 5 bases, with 17 bases spanning the gap. The CDR3 extends over 15 amino acids. As DNA, the CDR3 is TGTGCCAGCAGTTCCAATGTTGGGTTCGGGGAGACCCAGTACTTC. It yields the protein CASSSNVGFGETQYF.

The chain uses TRBV6-4 and TRBJ2-1; 7 bases map to TRBD2. The CDR3 covers 16 residues. Trimming took 6 bases from V and 6 from J; bases not matched to a gene: 14. Germline values: CDR1 MRHNA, CDR2 SNTAGT. The CDR3 region is CASSLTGTKTPNEQFF. The CDR3 coding sequence is TGTGCCAGCAGCCTCACCGGGACTAAAACTCCCAATGAGCAGTTCTTC.

To note about this clone: One junction end disagrees with the germline gene, perhaps due to a read error. The rearrangement joins TRBV5-1 to TRBJ1-1; TRBD1 is a possible D gene (6 bases). The germline CDR1 and CDR2 sequences are SGHRS and YFSETQ. The CDR3 runs 14 residues. The CDR3 region has the DNA TGCGCCAGCAGCTTGAGGGAACAGGGACCCATCATAGTCTTT. This codes for CASSLREQGPIIVF.

The J gene is TRBJ2-4, the V gene TRBV19, with D possibly being TRBD2 (7 bases). V was trimmed by 3 bases and J by 0 bases, leaving 15 bases between them. The CDR3 loop spans 17 amino acids. Germline V gene lookup returns CDR1 LNHDA and CDR2 SQIVND (reference sequence). CDR3 sequence: CASSIWGGGLAKNIQYF. The DNA of the CDR3 is TGTGCCAGTAGTATTTGGGGAGGGGGGTTAGCCAAAAACATTCAGTACTTC.

This chain connects TRBV4-1 to TRBJ2-7, with TRBD2 matching 11 bases. There are 17 residues in the CDR3. CDR1 is MGHRA and CDR2 is YSYEKL in the germline V gene. With 2 bases clipped from V and 2 bases from J, the junction kept 8 bases outside the gene matches. The CDR3 DNA follows: TGCGCCAGCAGCCAAAAGGGGGGACTAGCGGCCCCCTACGAGCAGTACTTC. It yields the protein CASSQKGGLAAPYEQYF.

The rearrangement uses TRBV27 and TRBJ1-5, with 9 bases matching TRBD1. CDR1 and CDR2 (germline): MNHEY, SMNVEV (reference sequence). The CDR3 is made up of 16 amino acids. After removal of 3 bases from V and 0 bases from J, the junction contained 3 bases not matched to a gene. In nucleotides, the CDR3 is TGTGCCAGCAGTTTTGGACAGGGGAATAGCAATCAGCCCCAGCATTTT. It translates to CASSFGQGNSNQPQHF.

The chain recombines TRBV28 with TRBJ1-6; 7 bases map to TRBD1. The CDR3 spans 15 residues. Per the germline V gene, CDR1 is MDHEN and CDR2 is SYDVKM. The V segment lost 3 bases and the J segment 7 bases; nucleotides outside the gene matches: 6. The CDR3 DNA reads TGTGCCAGCAGTTTTCCGGACAGGCAGAATTCACCCCTCCACTTT. This gives the protein CASSFPDRQNSPLHF.

This chain uses TRBV29-1 with TRBJ2-1; 8 bases match TRBD2. Germline V lookup: CDR1 SQVTM, CDR2 ANQGSEA. V lost 0 bases to trimming and J lost 6 bases; unmatched junction nucleotides: 4. The length of the CDR3 is 14 residues. In nucleotides, the CDR3 is TGCAGCGTTGAAGATCGGGGGGGGATCAATGAGCAGTTCTTC. It encodes CSVEDRGGINEQFF.

This chain joins TRBV7-2 and TRBJ1-5; TRBD1 might be the D (6 bases). The CDR3 spans 17 residues. Trimming took off 6 bases at V and 1 base at J, with 19 bases between the two ends. The germline V gene has CDR1 SGHTA and CDR2 FQGNSA. The DNA for the CDR3 is TGTGCCAGCAGATTCACAGGGACGGGTTTCAGCAATCAGCCCCAGCATTTT. The encoded protein is CASRFTGTGFSNQPQHF.

This chain links TRBV9 with TRBJ2-3; 7 nucleotides align to TRBD1. Trimming removed 3 bases from V and 1 base from J; junction bases left unmatched: 5. The germline V gene encodes CDR1 SGDLS and CDR2 YYNGEE. The CDR3 is 15 amino acids. CDR3 DNA sequence: TGTGCCAGCAGCGCTGGGACAGACCGCACAGATACGCAGTATTTT. This translates into CASSAGTDRTDTQYF.

This chain joins TRBV6-5 and TRBJ2-3; 9 nucleotides line up with TRBD2. The CDR3 runs to 15 residues. Germline V gives CDR1 MNHEY, CDR2 SVGAGI. Trimming cost V 6 bases and J 4 bases; bases outside gene matches: 8. The CDR3 DNA reads as TGTGCCAGCAGCCTACAGGGCGGGAGGGCAGATACGCAGTATTTT. This translates into CASSLQGGRADTQYF.

The CDR3 DNA sequence: TGTGCCAGTAGTATTCGTCCCAGACTAACGGGGGAGACCCAGTACTTC. This gives the protein CASSIRPRLTGETQYF. The gene calls are TRBV19 and TRBJ2-5; possibly TRBD2 for D (5 bases). Trimming left V 3 bases short and J 5 bases short, with 19 bases between. The CDR3 extends over 16 amino acids. Germline CDR1 reads LNHDA; CDR2 reads SQIVND (reference sequence).

This chain uses TRBV5-5 with TRBJ2-7; TRBD1 might be the D (5 bases). The CDR3 consists of 14 residues. V was clipped by 5 bases and J by 2 bases, with 14 bases between them. The germline gives CDR1 SGHKS, CDR2 YYEKEE (reference sequence). CDR3 region: CASRWAGQAYEQYF. The CDR3 bases are TGTGCCAGCAGGTGGGCAGGGCAGGCCTACGAGCAGTACTTC. Combining the CDR3 with reference TRBV5-5 and TRBJ2-7 gives the whole variable domain DAGVTQSPTHLIKTRGQQVTLRCSPISGHKSVSWYQQVLGQGPQFIFQYYEKEERGRGNFPDRFSARQFPNYSSELNVNALLLGDSALYLCASRWAGQAYEQYFGPGTRLTVT.

The chain couples TRBV3-1 (or the pseudogene TRBV3-2) to TRBJ2-5; D gene ambiguous. The CDR3 runs to 13 residues. Trimming removed 4 bases from V and 5 bases from J, with 11 bases in between. The germline V gene encodes CDR1 LGHDT and CDR2 YNNKEL (reference sequence). CDR3 sequence (DNA): TGTGCCAGCAGCCGGAACTTCGGGGAGACCCAGTACTTC. Translation gives CASSRNFGETQYF.

The CDR3 coding sequence is TGTGCCAGTAGTGCGCTAGCGGAGTACAATGAGCAGTTCTTC. Protein: CASSALAEYNEQFF. V usage is TRBV19 and J usage is TRBJ2-1; 7 positions agree with TRBD2. This CDR3 region has 14 residues. The V gene end was trimmed by 5 bases and the J gene end by 4 bases; junction bases not matched to a gene: 5. Germline V gene data show CDR1 as LNHDA and CDR2 as SQIVND (reference sequence).

The chain uses TRBV7-3 and TRBJ2-3; D might be TRBD2 (6 bases). V lost 9 bases and J lost 6, with 22 bases in between. Germline-derived CDR1 and CDR2 are SGHTA and FQGTGA. This CDR3 spans 15 amino acids. The CDR3 DNA is TGTGCCAGTAGCCCATACTTAAGCCGGGGGGATACGCAGTATTTT. Translation: CASSPYLSRGDTQYF.

The rearrangement links TRBV7-9 to TRBJ1-2, with D hard to call. Germline CDR1 reads SEHNR; CDR2 reads FQNEAQ (reference sequence). V was cut by 1 base and J by 8 bases, with 14 bases left in between. This CDR3 contains 14 residues. The CDR3 DNA sequence: TGTGCCAGCAGCTTAGGGGAGGAGCCTCGGGGCTACACCTTC. It is translated as CASSLGEEPRGYTF.

The J gene is TRBJ2-2, the V gene TRBV28; 7 positions agree with TRBD1. The CDR3 covers 14 residues. CDR1 is MDHEN and CDR2 is SYDVKM in the germline V gene. The V gene end was trimmed by 4 bases and the J gene end by 1 base; junction bases not matched to a gene: 0. This CDR3 is CASSYRGNTGELFF. CDR3 in DNA: TGTGCCAGCAGTTACAGGGGGAACACCGGGGAGCTGTTTTTT.

V gene TRBV27 combines with J gene TRBJ1-2; 10 nucleotides align to TRBD1. J was trimmed by 5 bases and V by 6 bases; bases with no gene match: 9. The CDR3 sequence is 15 residues long. Germline CDR1 is MNHEY and CDR2 is SMNVEV (reference sequence). The CDR3 DNA reads as TGTGCCAGCAGGCCTGCCGGGACAGGGGTATATGGCTACACCTTC. This translates into CASRPAGTGVYGYTF.

This clone was recorded once. The gene calls are TRBV3-1 (or the pseudogene TRBV3-2) and TRBJ2-7, with a tentative D call TRBD2 (5 bases). Germline V CDR1 and CDR2: LGHDT, YNNKEL (reference sequence). There are 15 residues in the CDR3. Trimming cost V 2 bases and J 7 bases, with 18 bases left between them. The CDR3 loop is CASSQRGSGTGEQYF. The CDR3 region has the DNA TGTGCCAGCAGCCAACGTGGTTCCGGCACGGGGGAGCAGTACTTC.

This chain joins TRBV5-4 and TRBJ2-3, with 8 bases that match TRBD1. This CDR3 region has 12 residues. Trimming cost V 8 bases and J 4 bases; bases outside gene matches: 3. Germline loops: CDR1 SGHNT, CDR2 YYREEE (reference sequence). The CDR3 loop is CASGQGADTQYF. CDR3 sequence (DNA): TGTGCCAGTGGACAGGGAGCAGATACGCAGTATTTT.

The rearrangement links TRBV7-3 to TRBJ2-1, with D possibly matching TRBD2 (6 bases). V lost 3 bases, J lost 7 bases, and 19 bases lay in between. This CDR3 comprises 16 residues. Germline V gives CDR1 SGHTA, CDR2 FQGTGA. The CDR3 here is CASSLSGTLSGNEQFF. In DNA, the CDR3 is TGTGCCAGCAGCTTGTCCGGGACTCTGTCGGGGAATGAGCAGTTCTTC.

The rearrangement uses TRBV29-1 and TRBJ2-7; 7 bases match TRBD1. There are 14 residues in the CDR3. Germline V lookup: CDR1 SQVTM, CDR2 ANQGSEA. The trim removed 6 bases at V and 6 bases at J, leaving 14 bases unmatched. This CDR3 is CSVARRQGVPEQYF. Written as DNA, the CDR3 is TGCAGCGTCGCACGCCGACAGGGAGTACCCGAGCAGTACTTC.

The CDR3 DNA reads TGTGCCTGGAGTACGGTAGGGAGGGCCTACGAGCAGTACTTC. Translation: CAWSTVGRAYEQYF. V and J are TRBV30 and TRBJ2-7; 7 nucleotides line up with TRBD2. The CDR3 runs 14 residues. Germline CDR1 is GTSNPN and CDR2 is SVGIG (reference sequence). V dropped 2 bases and J dropped 2; count of bases not matched to a gene: 6.

The genes are TRBV25-1 and TRBJ2-2; 7 nucleotides match TRBD2. V lost 8 bases and J lost 3; bases outside the gene matches: 3. Germline CDR1 MGHDK, CDR2 SYGVNS. The CDR3 loop spans 13 amino acids. This CDR3 reads CASDGRDTGELFF. DNA of the CDR3: TGTGCCAGCGATGGGAGGGACACCGGGGAGCTGTTTTTT.